These 19 T cell receptor beta chains were all obtained from the same sample, sequenced in a study of blood T cell repertoires in COVID-19. The assay was immunoSEQ multiplex PCR, and TCRdb's table has in-frame clones only and misses some. The table records 150,000 to 200,000 clones, around 85% of them present only once. The material sequenced was peripheral blood. The receptors come from a man between 70 and 80 years old with active or convalescent COVID-19.

This clone was observed a few times. The V call is TRBV19, the J call TRBJ1-2, with unresolved D. Per the germline V gene, CDR1 is LNHDA and CDR2 is SQIVND (reference sequence). The germline V and J ends were trimmed by 0 bases and 2 bases, with 7 bases remaining between them. This CDR3 spans 14 amino acids. Here the CDR3 reads CASSIDQWNYGYTF. CDR3 coding DNA: TGTGCCAGTAGTATAGATCAGTGGAACTATGGCTACACCTTC.

The CDR3 here is CASSARDRGNSPLHF. The CDR3 DNA follows: TGTGCCAGCAGCGCTCGGGACAGGGGGAACTCACCCCTCCACTTT. The chain uses TRBV7-6 and TRBJ1-6; 11 bases are a match to TRBD1. The CDR3 has 15 amino acids. J was trimmed by 10 bases and V by 5 bases; bases with no gene match: 7. CDR1 is SGHVS, CDR2 FNYEAQ, per germline.

The V call is TRBV29-1, the J call TRBJ1-1, with TRBD1 as a possible D gene (5 bases). The CDR3 contains 11 residues. CDR1 is SQVTM and CDR2 is ANQGSEA in the germline V gene. V was trimmed by 7 bases and J by 5 bases, leaving 11 bases between them. The CDR3 sequence is CSAHRNTEAFF. The DNA for the CDR3 is TGCAGCGCTCACAGGAATACTGAAGCTTTCTTT.

The CDR3 protein is CASSSGTGSQPQHF. CDR3 nucleotides: TGCGCCAGCAGCTCCGGGACAGGATCTCAGCCCCAGCATTTT. The V call is TRBV5-1, the J call TRBJ1-5, with 8 bases lining up with TRBD1. Germline V gives CDR1 SGHRS, CDR2 YFSETQ. The ends lost 3 bases at V and 6 bases at J; junction bases unmatched: 5. The CDR3 has 14 residues. The variable domain in full, with the rest retrieved from reference TRBV5-1 and TRBJ1-5, is KAGVTQTPRYLIKTRGQQVTLSCSPISGHRSVSWYQQTPGQGLQFLFEYFSETQRNKGNFPGRFSGRQFSNSRSEMNVSTLELGDSALYLCASSSGTGSQPQHFGDGTRLSIL.

The gene calls are TRBV29-1 and TRBJ2-3; 7 bases align to TRBD2. The germline V gene has CDR1 SQVTM and CDR2 ANQGSEA. V trimming: 6 bases; J trimming: 4 bases; junction bases outside the gene matches: 13. CDR3 length: 15 residues. The CDR3 here is CSVVVGGSNSDTQYF. DNA for the CDR3: TGCAGCGTCGTAGTCGGCGGGAGTAATTCAGATACGCAGTATTTT.

The gene calls are TRBV11-2 and TRBJ2-1; 10 nucleotides align to TRBD2. V shed 5 bases, J shed 8 bases, and the junction held 18 bases outside the gene matches. CDR1 SGHAT and CDR2 FQNNGV come from the germline V gene. This CDR3 spans 18 amino acids. CDR3 region: CASSPKGAGGPAVYEQFF. In DNA, the CDR3 is TGTGCCAGCAGCCCTAAAGGAGCGGGAGGGCCGGCGGTTTATGAGCAGTTCTTC.

CDR3 sequence (DNA): TGTGCCAGTAGGTCAGGGGGGCAGCCCCAGCATTTT. Protein product: CASRSGGQPQHF. This rearrangement joins TRBV19 to TRBJ1-5; TRBD1 matches 7 bases. Germline CDR1 reads LNHDA; CDR2 reads SQIVND (reference sequence). This CDR3 is 12 amino acids long. J lost 7 bases, V lost 6 bases, and 3 bases had no gene match. The complete variable domain, with remaining parts taken from reference TRBV19 and TRBJ1-5, reads DGGITQSPKYLFRKEGQNVTLSCEQNLNHDAMYWYRQDPGQGLRLIYYSQIVNDFQKGDIAEGYSVSREKKESFPLTVTSAQKNPTAFYLCASRSGGQPQHFGDGTRLSIL.

V is TRBV10-3 and J is TRBJ2-1, with TRBD1 matching 7 bases. V was pared by 4 bases and J by 6 bases, with 9 bases of the junction left unmatched. The CDR3 is 15 amino acids. Per germline, CDR1 ENHRY and CDR2 SYGVKD. CDR3 sequence: CAISAQGFGPNEQFF. The CDR3 coding sequence is TGTGCCATCAGTGCACAGGGGTTTGGGCCCAATGAGCAGTTCTTC.

The chain has TRBV10-3 and TRBJ1-6, with D possibly TRBD1 on 5 matching bases. V was pared by 7 bases and J by 9 bases, with 13 bases between. Germline V gene data show CDR1 as ENHRY and CDR2 as SYGVKD. This CDR3 region has 13 residues. The CDR3 sequence is CAIKQGDLSPLHF. CDR3 in DNA: TGTGCCATCAAGCAGGGTGATCTTTCACCCCTCCACTTT.

The chain carries TRBV28 and TRBJ1-5; D is possibly TRBD1 (6 bases). The CDR3 runs to 15 residues. The germline V and J ends were trimmed by 2 bases and 3 bases, with 11 bases remaining between them. Germline lookup yields CDR1 MDHEN and CDR2 SYDVKM. The CDR3: CASSLVDSSNQPQHF. CDR3 nucleotide sequence: TGTGCCAGCAGTTTAGTGGACAGTTCCAATCAGCCCCAGCATTTT.

This chain joins TRBV7-9 and TRBJ1-5; TRBD1 matches 7 bases. J was trimmed by 7 bases and V by 4 bases; bases with no gene match: 10. CDR3 size: 15 residues. CDR1 is SEHNR, CDR2 FQNEAQ, per germline (reference sequence). This chain's CDR3 is CASSSGQAYAQPQHF. The CDR3 DNA follows: TGTGCCAGCAGCTCCGGACAGGCTTATGCCCAGCCCCAGCATTTT.

The rearrangement links TRBV5-8 to TRBJ2-7; 7 bases match TRBD1. CDR3 length: 14 amino acids. In germline, CDR1 is SGHTS, CDR2 YDEGEE. The junction had 7 bases not matched to a gene; V was cut back by 4 bases and J by 3 bases. CDR3 DNA: TGTGCCAGCAGCCGCGGACAGGTGAGCTACGAGCAGTACTTC. It is translated as CASSRGQVSYEQYF.

This chain connects TRBV16 to TRBJ1-1, with D possibly matching TRBD1 (5 bases). CDR1 KGHSY and CDR2 FQNENV come from the germline V gene. The CDR3 is made up of 15 amino acids. V lost 2 bases and J 0 bases, leaving 10 bases between the germline ends. The CDR3 protein is CASSQGRTLNTEAFF. The DNA for the CDR3 is TGTGCCAGCAGCCAAGGCAGGACATTGAACACTGAAGCTTTCTTT.

This rearrangement joins TRBV27 to TRBJ1-4, with D tentatively TRBD1 (5 bases). The CDR3 has 13 residues. V was cut by 3 bases and J by 8 bases, with 10 bases left in between. Germline-derived CDR1 and CDR2 are MNHEY and SMNVEV (reference sequence). This CDR3 is CASSFLRGEKLFF. For the CDR3, the DNA is TGTGCCAGCAGTTTCCTGCGGGGGGAAAAACTGTTTTTT.

The J gene is TRBJ2-7, the V gene TRBV6-6; TRBD1 aligns across 9 bases. Unmatched junction bases numbered 5, after V lost 5 bases and J lost 6 bases. The germline V gene has CDR1 MNHNY and CDR2 SVGAGI (reference sequence). The length of the CDR3 is 13 residues. CDR3 sequence reads: CASSRQGVGEQYF. The CDR3 region has the DNA TGTGCCAGCAGTCGACAGGGGGTTGGCGAGCAGTACTTC.

The chain uses TRBV24-1 and TRBJ2-2, with D possibly matching TRBD1 (7 bases). The CDR3 is made up of 18 amino acids. CDR1 is KGHDR, CDR2 SFDVKD, per germline. V was shortened by 0 bases and J by 5 bases, with 18 bases between the two germline ends. The CDR3, as DNA: TGTGCCACCAGTGATTTGCATGCGGAGGGGGCGCGGACCGGGGAGCTGTTTTTT. As protein: CATSDLHAEGARTGELFF.

The chain has TRBV9 and TRBJ1-4; D might be TRBD1 (5 bases). The CDR3 has 16 amino acids. V lost 4 bases, J lost 8 bases, and 21 bases lay in between. From germline, CDR1 is SGDLS and CDR2 YYNGEE. CDR3 protein: CASSPTGHSEGEKLFF. As DNA, the CDR3 is TGTGCCAGCAGCCCTACCGGACATTCCGAAGGGGAAAAACTGTTTTTT.

The rearrangement links TRBV10-2 to TRBJ1-5; 8 positions agree with TRBD1. Per germline, CDR1 WSHSY and CDR2 SAAADI. Unmatched junction bases numbered 5, after V lost 6 bases and J lost 7 bases. CDR3 size: 13 residues. The CDR3 protein is CASSGQGRQPQHF. The CDR3 nucleotides are TGCGCCAGCAGCGGACAGGGCCGACAGCCCCAGCATTTT.

CDR3 residues: CATSTRQGWDRVFF. The CDR3 DNA reads as TGTGCCACCAGCACCCGACAGGGGTGGGACCGAGTTTTCTTT. The rearrangement links TRBV15 to TRBJ1-1; TRBD1 aligns across 8 bases. Germline V lookup: CDR1 LNHNV, CDR2 YYDKDF (reference sequence). V trimming: 4 bases; J trimming: 13 bases; junction bases outside the gene matches: 14. This CDR3 region has 14 residues. The whole variable domain, remainder taken from reference TRBV15 and TRBJ1-1, is DAMVIQNPRYQVTQFGKPVTLSCSQTLNHNVMYWYQQKSSQAPKLLFHYYDKDFNNEADTPDNFQSRRPNTSFCFLDIRSPGLGDTAMYLCATSTRQGWDRVFFGQGTRLTVV.